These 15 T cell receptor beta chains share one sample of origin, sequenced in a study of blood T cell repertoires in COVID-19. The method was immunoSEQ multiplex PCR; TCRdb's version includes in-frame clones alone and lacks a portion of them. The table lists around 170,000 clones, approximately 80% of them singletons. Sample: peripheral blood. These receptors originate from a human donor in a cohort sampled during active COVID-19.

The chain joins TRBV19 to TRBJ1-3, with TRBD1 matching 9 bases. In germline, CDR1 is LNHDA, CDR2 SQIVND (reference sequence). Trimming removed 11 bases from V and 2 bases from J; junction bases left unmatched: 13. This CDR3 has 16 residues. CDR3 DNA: TGTGCCGTCCGGGACAGGGTTTATACTACTGGAAACACCATATATTTT. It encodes CAVRDRVYTTGNTIYF.

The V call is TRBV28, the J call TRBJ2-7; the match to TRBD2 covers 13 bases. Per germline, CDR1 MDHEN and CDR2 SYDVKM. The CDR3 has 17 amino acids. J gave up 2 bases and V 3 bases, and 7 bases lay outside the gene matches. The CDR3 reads CASSLGLLAGGAYEQYF. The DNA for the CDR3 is TGTGCCAGCAGTTTGGGCCTACTAGCGGGAGGGGCCTACGAGCAGTACTTC.

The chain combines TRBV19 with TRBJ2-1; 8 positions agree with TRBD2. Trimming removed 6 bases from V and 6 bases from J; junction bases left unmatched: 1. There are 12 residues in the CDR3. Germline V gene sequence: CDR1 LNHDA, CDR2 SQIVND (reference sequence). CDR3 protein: CASSTSGNEQFF. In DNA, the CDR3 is TGTGCCAGTAGCACTAGCGGCAATGAGCAGTTCTTC.

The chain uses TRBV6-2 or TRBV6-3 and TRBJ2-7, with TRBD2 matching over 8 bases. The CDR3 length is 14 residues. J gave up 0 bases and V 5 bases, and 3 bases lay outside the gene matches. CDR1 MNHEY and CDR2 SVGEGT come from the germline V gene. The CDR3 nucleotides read TGTGCCAGCAGTCCCGGACTAGCCTCCTACGAGCAGTACTTC. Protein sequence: CASSPGLASYEQYF.

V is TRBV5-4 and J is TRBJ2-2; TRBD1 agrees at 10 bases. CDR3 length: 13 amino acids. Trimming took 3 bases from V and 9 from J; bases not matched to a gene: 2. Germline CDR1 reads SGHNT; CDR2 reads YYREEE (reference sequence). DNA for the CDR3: TGTGCCAGCAGCTGGGACAGGGGCAGGGAGCTGTTTTTT. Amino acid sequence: CASSWDRGRELFF.

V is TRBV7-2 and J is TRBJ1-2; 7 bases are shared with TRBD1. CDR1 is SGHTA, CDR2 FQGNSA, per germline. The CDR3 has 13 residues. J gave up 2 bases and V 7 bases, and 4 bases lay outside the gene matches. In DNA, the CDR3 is TGTGCCAGCACCCCGACAGGGAACTATGGCTACACCTTC. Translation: CASTPTGNYGYTF. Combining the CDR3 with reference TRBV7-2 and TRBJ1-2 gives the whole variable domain GAGVSQSPSNKVTEKGKDVELRCDPISGHTALYWYRQSLGQGLEFLIYFQGNSAPDKSGLPSDRFSAERTGGSVSTLTIQRTQQEDSAVYLCASTPTGNYGYTFGSGTRLTVV.

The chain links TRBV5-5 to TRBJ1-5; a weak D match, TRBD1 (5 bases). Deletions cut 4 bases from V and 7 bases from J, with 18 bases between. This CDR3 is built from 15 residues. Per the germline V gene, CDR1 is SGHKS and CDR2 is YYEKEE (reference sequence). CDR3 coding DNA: TGTGCCAGCAGCCTGGCAGTGGGCGCAGGGCAGCCCCAGCATTTT. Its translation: CASSLAVGAGQPQHF. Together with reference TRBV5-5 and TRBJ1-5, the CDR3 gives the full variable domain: DAGVTQSPTHLIKTRGQQVTLRCSPISGHKSVSWYQQVLGQGPQFIFQYYEKEERGRGNFPDRFSARQFPNYSSELNVNALLLGDSALYLCASSLAVGAGQPQHFGDGTRLSIL.

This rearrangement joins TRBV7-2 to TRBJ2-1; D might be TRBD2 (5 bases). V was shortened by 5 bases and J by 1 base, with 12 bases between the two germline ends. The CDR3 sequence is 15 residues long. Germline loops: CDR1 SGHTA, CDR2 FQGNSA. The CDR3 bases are TGTGCCAGCAGCCGTTTGCGGGCATCCTACAATGAGCAGTTCTTC. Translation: CASSRLRASYNEQFF.

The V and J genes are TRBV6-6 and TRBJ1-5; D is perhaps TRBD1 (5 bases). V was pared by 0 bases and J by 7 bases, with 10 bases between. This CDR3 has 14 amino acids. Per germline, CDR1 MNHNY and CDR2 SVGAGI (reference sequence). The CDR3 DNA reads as TGTGCCAGCAGTTACTCGGGGGGGGAACAGCCCCAGCATTTT. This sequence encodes CASSYSGGEQPQHF.

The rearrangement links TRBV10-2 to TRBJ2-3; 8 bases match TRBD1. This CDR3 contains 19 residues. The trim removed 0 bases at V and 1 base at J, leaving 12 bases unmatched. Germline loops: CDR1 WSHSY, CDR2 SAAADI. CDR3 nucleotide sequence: TGCGCCAGCAGTGAGTCGAGTCAGGGGGCAAGCCCCCGCACAGATACGCAGTATTTT. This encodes CASSESSQGASPRTDTQYF.

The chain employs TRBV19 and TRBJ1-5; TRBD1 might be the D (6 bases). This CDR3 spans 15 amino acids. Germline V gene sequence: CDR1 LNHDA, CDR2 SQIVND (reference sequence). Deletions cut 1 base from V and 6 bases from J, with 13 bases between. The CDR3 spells CASSIGVGAGQPQHF. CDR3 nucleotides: TGTGCCAGTAGTATAGGGGTGGGGGCCGGTCAGCCCCAGCATTTT.

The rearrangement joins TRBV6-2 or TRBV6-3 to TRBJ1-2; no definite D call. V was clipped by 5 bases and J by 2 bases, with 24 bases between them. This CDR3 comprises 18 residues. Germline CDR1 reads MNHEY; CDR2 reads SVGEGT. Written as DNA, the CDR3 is TGTGCCAGCAGTCCACCCACAGTGGGCTTAACTCCAAACTATGGCTACACCTTC. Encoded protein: CASSPPTVGLTPNYGYTF.

CDR3: CASSPQGVYTEAFF. Here the CDR3 DNA reads TGTGCCAGCTCACCACAGGGGGTTTACACTGAAGCTTTCTTT. V is TRBV18 and J is TRBJ1-1; TRBD1 might be the D (6 bases). CDR3 length: 14 amino acids. Trimming cost V 1 base and J 3 bases, with 9 bases left between them. The germline V gene encodes CDR1 KGHSH and CDR2 LQKENI.

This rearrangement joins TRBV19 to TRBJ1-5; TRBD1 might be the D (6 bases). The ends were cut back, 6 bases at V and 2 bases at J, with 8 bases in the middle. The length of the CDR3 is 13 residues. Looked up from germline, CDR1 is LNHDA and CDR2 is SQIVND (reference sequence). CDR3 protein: CASSRGGNQPQHF. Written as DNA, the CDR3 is TGTGCCAGTAGCAGGGGAGGCAATCAGCCCCAGCATTTT.

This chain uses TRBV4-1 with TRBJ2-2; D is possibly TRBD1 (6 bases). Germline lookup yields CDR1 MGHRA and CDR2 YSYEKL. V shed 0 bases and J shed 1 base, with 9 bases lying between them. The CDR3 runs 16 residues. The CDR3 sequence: CASSQDGGGNTGELFF. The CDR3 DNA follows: TGCGCCAGCAGCCAAGATGGGGGCGGGAACACCGGGGAGCTGTTTTTT.